The next 24 T cell receptor beta chains were all read from a single sample in a study of blood T cells in healthy people across ages (dated by TCRdb to the mid-2010s). The library was generated by 5' RACE. TCRdb names Illumina HiSeq 2500 as the instrument used. The second PCR ran for about 6 to 12 cycles and used a J-beta primer mix along with a sample-barcoded 5' primer. In TCRdb, the public reads were trimmed at Q25 with fastp and aligned with MiXCR, with productive beta chains retained. Here each entry gathers all rows of one CDR3 protein and keeps the most common genes and DNA. Counted in this sample were over 1.5 million distinct CDR3 sequences; roughly 49% of them appeared once. Roughly 2% of the sample rests with the top ten. The sequenced material came from blood. Every receptor here comes from a woman aged 40 to 49 in good health.

The table lists this clonotype with a few counts. This chain joins TRBV19 and TRBJ1-5, with a weak D call TRBD1 (6 bases). The CDR3 has 13 amino acids. Trimming cost V 6 bases and J 3 bases, with 9 bases left between them. Germline V CDR1 and CDR2: LNHDA, SQIVND (reference sequence). CDR3 DNA sequence: TGTGCCAGTAGATGGGGGCTCAATCAGCCCCAGCATTTT. Translating gives CASRWGLNQPQHF.

V gene TRBV20-1 combines with J gene TRBJ1-2; D possibly corresponds to TRBD1 (5 bases). The CDR3 spans 14 residues. Trimming removed 1 base from V and 7 bases from J, with 16 bases in between. Germline V lookup: CDR1 DFQATT, CDR2 SNEGSKA (reference sequence). The CDR3 bases are TGCAGTGCTAGAGTTCTGTCCAGGGACGGTGGCTACACCTTC. This gives the protein CSARVLSRDGGYTF.

The V call is TRBV20-1, the J call TRBJ1-5; TRBD1 matches at 8 bases. Germline loops: CDR1 DFQATT, CDR2 SNEGSKA (reference sequence). The ends lost 5 bases at V and 6 bases at J; junction bases unmatched: 15. There are 16 residues in the CDR3. The CDR3 DNA reads TGCAGTGCTGCCGATGATTTGGACAGGGATCTTCAGCCCCAGCATTTT. Protein product: CSAADDLDRDLQPQHF.

V usage is TRBV6-2 or TRBV6-3 and J usage is TRBJ1-2, with D uncertain. The CDR3 has 15 amino acids. Trimming took off 5 bases at V and 6 bases at J, with 19 bases between the two ends. Germline loops: CDR1 MNHEY, CDR2 SVGEGT. Here the CDR3 DNA reads TGTGCCAGCAGTCACGGGTCCTTCGGCGGTAATGGCTACACCTTC. Translated, it gives CASSHGSFGGNGYTF.

The chain carries TRBV5-1 and TRBJ2-5, with D tentatively TRBD1 or TRBD2 (5 bases each). The CDR3 is made up of 15 amino acids. Trimming cost V 3 bases and J 3 bases, with 15 bases left between them. The V gene's germline CDR1 is SGHRS and CDR2 YFSETQ. CDR3 in amino acids: CASSSYPGTEETQYF. The CDR3 coding sequence is TGCGCCAGCAGCTCATACCCCGGGACGGAAGAGACCCAGTACTTC. The variable domain in full, completed from reference TRBV5-1 and TRBJ2-5, reads KAGVTQTPRYLIKTRGQQVTLSCSPISGHRSVSWYQQTPGQGLQFLFEYFSETQRNKGNFPGRFSGRQFSNSRSEMNVSTLELGDSALYLCASSSYPGTEETQYFGPGTRLLVL.

The chain employs TRBV20-1 and TRBJ2-1, with unresolved D. The end of the DNA aligns better with TRBJ2-7, so the J call may be wrong. Germline CDR1 is DFQATT and CDR2 is SNEGSKA (reference sequence). The CDR3 covers 13 residues. In DNA, the CDR3 is TGCAGTGCTATTGGTGTCTTCTACAATGAGCAGTACTTC. Translation: CSAIGVFYNEQYF.

The chain employs TRBV29-1 and TRBJ2-3, with D hard to call. V was pared by 6 bases and J by 3 bases, with 13 bases between. The length of the CDR3 is 13 residues. Germline V lookup: CDR1 SQVTM, CDR2 ANQGSEA. This CDR3 reads CSVPLSGTDTQYF. The CDR3 bases are TGCAGCGTCCCTCTGTCCGGGACAGATACGCAGTATTTT.

This clonotype was recorded a few times. The gene calls are TRBV29-1 and TRBJ2-3; 10 bases align to TRBD2. CDR1 and CDR2 from the germline V gene are SQVTM and ANQGSEA. The CDR3 loop spans 14 amino acids. V shed 7 bases, J shed 5 bases, and the junction held 9 bases outside the gene matches. This CDR3 reads CSALKRGGQDTQYF. CDR3 DNA sequence: TGCAGCGCGCTGAAGCGGGGGGGACAAGATACGCAGTATTTT.

The chain couples TRBV27 to TRBJ1-1; no clear D. Deletions cut 8 bases from V and 1 base from J, with 5 bases between. The CDR3 contains 11 residues. From germline, CDR1 is MNHEY and CDR2 SMNVEV (reference sequence). CDR3 loop: CASWGNTEAFF. The CDR3 DNA sequence: TGTGCCAGCTGGGGGAACACTGAAGCTTTCTTT.

This clonotype was counted many times. The CDR3 coding sequence is TGTGCCAGCAGCTTGCAGGGGCTAGCCAAAAACATTCAGTACTTC. It encodes CASSLQGLAKNIQYF. This chain connects TRBV7-2 to TRBJ2-4; TRBD1 is a possible D gene (6 bases). Trimming left V 3 bases short and J 0 bases short, with 9 bases between. The CDR3 is 15 residues long. Germline values: CDR1 SGHTA, CDR2 FQGNSA.

The V gene is TRBV29-1, the J gene TRBJ1-2; the match to TRBD1 covers 12 bases. Germline V gene data show CDR1 as SQVTM and CDR2 as ANQGSEA. There are 15 residues in the CDR3. This CDR3 reads CIVEDGTGGADGYTF. In DNA, the CDR3 is TGCATCGTCGAAGACGGGACAGGGGGCGCGGATGGCTACACCTTC.

This chain joins TRBV6-2 or TRBV6-3 and TRBJ2-4; 8 nucleotides line up with TRBD1. The germline V gene has CDR1 MNHEY and CDR2 SVGEGT. Unmatched junction bases numbered 10, after V lost 0 bases and J lost 3 bases. This CDR3 has 18 amino acids. CDR3 sequence (DNA): TGTGCCAGCAGTTACTCCGCGGGTACGGGACAGGACAAAAACATTCAGTACTTC. It translates to CASSYSAGTGQDKNIQYF.

The gene calls are TRBV6-5 and TRBJ2-1; the match to TRBD2 covers 11 bases. CDR3 length: 16 amino acids. V was clipped by 2 bases and J by 8 bases; unmatched bases: 8. CDR1 and CDR2 (germline): MNHEY, SVGAGI. The CDR3 loop is CASSYRLAGGIDEQFF. CDR3 sequence (DNA): TGTGCCAGCAGTTACCGGCTAGCGGGGGGTATCGATGAGCAGTTCTTC.

V usage is TRBV7-9 and J usage is TRBJ2-4; TRBD1 matches 11 bases. CDR3 length: 15 amino acids. V was pared by 1 base and J by 13 bases, with 9 bases of the junction left unmatched. The germline CDR1 and CDR2 sequences are SEHNR and FQNEAQ (reference sequence). The CDR3: CASSLVGTGGYGQYF. CDR3 sequence (DNA): TGTGCCAGCAGCTTAGTCGGGACAGGGGGATACGGGCAGTACTTC.

The rearrangement uses TRBV20-1 and TRBJ1-2; no clear D. Germline lookup yields CDR1 DFQATT and CDR2 SNEGSKA (reference sequence). The CDR3 runs 14 residues. Trimming took 3 bases from V and 4 from J, leaving 15 bases between them. The CDR3 nucleotides are TGCAGTGCTAGTGGGGAGGCCGTCCTCTATGGCTACACCTTC. Translation: CSASGEAVLYGYTF.

This clonotype was seen a handful of times. The chain employs TRBV7-9 and TRBJ1-2; maybe TRBD1 (6 bases). The CDR3 sequence is 14 residues long. Trimming removed 10 bases from V and 3 bases from J, with 18 bases in between. Germline-derived CDR1 and CDR2 are SEHNR and FQNEAQ (reference sequence). This chain's CDR3 is CAISRGKGDYGYTF. The CDR3 nucleotides are TGTGCCATCTCGAGGGGGAAAGGGGACTATGGCTACACCTTC.

The CDR3 region is CASPQGDRVKETQYF. The DNA of the CDR3 is TGTGCCAGTCCCCAGGGGGACAGGGTAAAAGAGACCCAGTACTTC. This chain joins TRBV21-1 and TRBJ2-5; whether TRBD1, the table's D call, matches the DNA was not checked. TRBV21-1 is reported as a pseudogene. The CDR3 sequence is 15 residues long.

A few counts support this clonotype. V gene TRBV29-1 combines with J gene TRBJ1-2, with D perhaps TRBD1 (5 bases). The CDR3 covers 13 residues. The germline V gene encodes CDR1 SQVTM and CDR2 ANQGSEA. With 8 bases removed from V and 5 bases from J, the gap between germline ends came to 18 bases. This CDR3 is CSTSRGERYGYTF. Here the CDR3 DNA reads TGCAGCACGAGCCGGGGGGAGAGATATGGCTACACCTTC.

A few counts support this clonotype. The chain recombines TRBV5-6 with TRBJ2-1, with 9 bases aligning to TRBD1. The V segment lost 4 bases and the J segment 6 bases; nucleotides outside the gene matches: 8. The CDR3 is 15 amino acids. CDR1 SGHDT and CDR2 YYEEEE come from the germline V gene. For the CDR3, the DNA is TGTGCCAGCAGCGCGACAGGGGGAGGTTTCAATGAGCAGTTCTTC. This gives the protein CASSATGGGFNEQFF.

This chain joins TRBV29-1 and TRBJ1-2; 8 bases align to TRBD1. The CDR3 covers 15 residues. Losses at the gene ends were 0 bases for V and 8 bases for J; bases not matched to a gene: 11. Per germline, CDR1 SQVTM and CDR2 ANQGSEA. The CDR3 coding sequence is TGCAGCGTTGAAGATCGGAACAGGGGGAGTCAAGGCTACACCTTC. Amino acid sequence: CSVEDRNRGSQGYTF.

V is TRBV7-9 and J is TRBJ2-7, with D possibly TRBD1 on 6 matching bases. CDR1 and CDR2 from the germline V gene are SEHNR and FQNEAQ (reference sequence). With 1 base removed from V and 12 bases from J, the gap between germline ends came to 13 bases. The CDR3 has 12 residues. As DNA, the CDR3 is TGTGCCAGCAGCTTAGGGCCGGGACATCCGTACTTC. Encoded protein: CASSLGPGHPYF.

This clonotype has more than one count but fewer than ten. The V gene is TRBV19, the J gene TRBJ2-6, with D perhaps assigned TRBD1 or TRBD2 (7 bases each). This CDR3 spans 17 amino acids. Germline V CDR1 and CDR2: LNHDA, SQIVND (reference sequence). Deletions cut 2 bases from V and 1 base from J, with 12 bases between. The CDR3 DNA follows: TGTGCCAGTAGTATACGGGGGGACAGTTCTGGGGCCAACGTCCTGACTTTC. This sequence encodes CASSIRGDSSGANVLTF.

The chain has TRBV4-1 and TRBJ2-3; D call uncertain. Germline loops: CDR1 MGHRA, CDR2 YSYEKL. CDR3 size: 15 residues. Between the trimmed V and J ends, which lost 4 bases and 0 bases, there was a span of 11 bases. This CDR3 is CASSRTDSSTDTQYF. CDR3 coding DNA: TGCGCCAGCAGCCGGACGGATTCGAGCACAGATACGCAGTATTTT.

This rearrangement joins TRBV11-2 to TRBJ2-3; possibly TRBD1 or TRBD2 for D (5 bases each). Per germline, CDR1 SGHAT and CDR2 FQNNGV. This CDR3 is 16 amino acids long. The V end was cut by 0 bases, the J end by 4 bases, with 14 bases between. CDR3 nucleotides: TGTGCCAGCAGCTTAGAGTATGGGGGTGAGGCAGATACGCAGTATTTT. Translated: CASSLEYGGEADTQYF.